The next 27 T cell receptor beta chains were all read from a single sample in a study of metastatic and nonmetastatic thyroid tumors. Until they underwent thyroid surgery, no patient had received any treatment. TCRdb reanalyzed the PCR reads via MiXCR. The sample lists approximately 79,000 clones; around 9.1% were seen once. Source material: blood. The receptors come from a female donor with papillary thyroid cancer or a benign thyroid nodule (not recorded which). Some clones in this sample may be carry-over from other donors' samples.

This clone was detected many times. Here the CDR3 DNA reads TGTGCCAGCAGTTTACTCGGGTACAATGAGCAGTTCTTC. Residues: CASSLLGYNEQFF. The V call is TRBV12-3 or TRBV12-4, the J call TRBJ2-1, with D hard to call. The CDR3 loop spans 13 amino acids. The ends were cut back, 2 bases at V and 4 bases at J, with 6 bases in the middle.

This clone has at least ten counts. The V call is TRBV5-6, the J call TRBJ1-6; no clear D. The CDR3 runs 16 residues. V dropped 3 bases and J dropped 7 bases, with 17 bases sitting between them. Germline CDR1 and CDR2: SGHDT and YYEEEE. The CDR3 here is CASSSTAERLNSPLHF. As DNA, the CDR3 is TGTGCCAGCAGCTCTACGGCAGAGAGACTCAATTCACCCCTCCACTTT.

This clone was seen many times. The chain links TRBV11-2 to TRBJ1-6; D unclear. The ends were cut back, 5 bases at V and 7 bases at J, with 21 bases in the middle. CDR3 length equals 17 residues. Germline CDR1 SGHAT, CDR2 FQNNGV. CDR3 sequence: CASSPYPRGGMNSPLHF. The CDR3 DNA reads TGTGCCAGCAGCCCATACCCACGGGGTGGTATGAATTCACCCCTCCACTTT.

V is TRBV14 and J is TRBJ2-7; the match to TRBD1 covers 7 bases. Germline loops: CDR1 SGHDN, CDR2 FVKESK. This CDR3 has 14 amino acids. V lost 1 base and J lost 3; bases outside the gene matches: 3. CDR3 in DNA: TGTGCCAGCAGCCAAGGGACAGGTCACTACGAGCAGTACTTC. This encodes CASSQGTGHYEQYF.

There are many counts of this clone. CDR3 amino acids: CASRQGDYGYTF. CDR3 coding DNA: TGCGCCAGCCGACAGGGGGACTATGGCTACACCTTC. The genes are TRBV5-1 and TRBJ1-2; 9 nucleotides match TRBD1. Trimming removed 7 bases from V and 3 bases from J; junction bases left unmatched: 1. Germline V gene data show CDR1 as SGHRS and CDR2 as YFSETQ. This CDR3 spans 12 amino acids. Full variable domain (missing parts from reference TRBV5-1 and TRBJ1-2): KAGVTQTPRYLIKTRGQQVTLSCSPISGHRSVSWYQQTPGQGLQFLFEYFSETQRNKGNFPGRFSGRQFSNSRSEMNVSTLELGDSALYLCASRQGDYGYTFGSGTRLTVV.

This clone appeared many times. V is TRBV11-2 and J is TRBJ1-2, with unresolved D. Trimming pared 0 bases from V and 4 bases from J, leaving 21 bases between. The CDR3 runs to 18 residues. Germline V gives CDR1 SGHAT, CDR2 FQNNGV. The CDR3: CASSLDVQSAAQSYGYTF. The CDR3 DNA is TGTGCCAGCAGCTTAGACGTTCAGAGCGCCGCTCAGAGCTATGGCTACACCTTC. The variable domain in full, completed from reference TRBV11-2 and TRBJ1-2, reads EAGVAQSPRYKIIEKRQSVAFWCNPISGHATLYWYQQILGQGPKLLIQFQNNGVVDDSQLPKDRFSAERLKGVDSTLKIQPAKLEDSAVYLCASSLDVQSAAQSYGYTFGSGTRLTVV.

The table lists this clone with many counts. Since a much larger clone is just one base distant, this may be a read error. This likely comes from a read error, as the CDR3 has no conserved phenylalanine or tryptophan at its end. The chain joins TRBV12-3 or TRBV12-4 to TRBJ1-2; no clear D gene. The ends were cut back, 3 bases at V and 6 bases at J, with 8 bases in the middle. The CDR3 spans 12 residues. The CDR3 bases are TGTGCCAGCAGTTTGTCAGCAAATGGCTACACCCTC. Protein sequence: CASSLSANGYTL.

Many counts were recorded for this clone. The chain combines TRBV20-1 with TRBJ2-7; perhaps TRBD2 as D (5 bases). Germline-derived CDR1 and CDR2 are DFQATT and SNEGSKA (reference sequence). Trimming removed 1 base at V and 4 bases at J, with 14 bases between. This CDR3 contains 14 residues. Here the CDR3 reads CSARGRQEGYEQYF. Written as DNA, the CDR3 is TGCAGTGCTAGAGGTCGACAAGAGGGATACGAGCAGTACTTC.

The chain has TRBV7-3 and TRBJ1-1; 7 nucleotides line up with TRBD1. Per the germline V gene, CDR1 is SGHTA and CDR2 is FQGTGA. This CDR3 comprises 13 residues. With V trimmed by 2 bases and J by 3 bases, 0 bases remained unmatched. CDR3 sequence reads: CASSLQGDTEAFF. The CDR3 coding sequence is TGTGCCAGCAGCTTACAGGGGGACACTGAAGCTTTCTTT.

In the case of this clone: Other nucleotide sequences from this sample produce the same CDR3. The CDR3 protein is CASSLGGSGNTIYF. The CDR3 region has the DNA TGTGCCAGCAGTTTAGGGGGTTCTGGAAACACCATATATTTT. The chain combines TRBV12-3 or TRBV12-4 with TRBJ1-3; D not resolved. The length of the CDR3 is 14 residues. The ends were cut back, 1 base at V and 1 base at J, with 5 bases in the middle.

This clone showed up many times. V is TRBV2 and J is TRBJ2-7; 7 positions agree with TRBD2. After removal of 7 bases from V and 7 bases from J, the junction contained 4 bases not matched to a gene. Germline values: CDR1 SNHLY, CDR2 FYNNEI. This CDR3 has 11 residues. Here the CDR3 reads CASMRTSEQYF. The CDR3 DNA reads as TGTGCCAGCATGAGGACTAGTGAGCAGTACTTC.

This clone occurred a few times. The chain recombines TRBV6-5 with TRBJ1-3; TRBD1 matches 7 bases. CDR1 MNHEY and CDR2 SVGAGI come from the germline V gene. V shed 6 bases and J 2 bases; nucleotides not matched to a gene: 16. This CDR3 spans 18 amino acids. The CDR3 sequence is CASRLTWADRAPGNTIYF. In nucleotides, the CDR3 is TGTGCCAGCAGATTAACTTGGGCCGACAGGGCTCCTGGAAACACCATATATTTT.

Ten or more counts support this clone. Germline and junction disagree at one end, which may indicate a read error. The chain employs TRBV10-3 and TRBJ1-2, with 7 nucleotides matching TRBD1. The CDR3 has 14 amino acids. Per the germline V gene, CDR1 is ENHRY and CDR2 is SYGVKD. This chain's CDR3 is CAISGGQLVYGCTF. CDR3 sequence (DNA): TGTGCCATCAGTGGGGGACAGCTCGTTTATGGCTGCACCTTC.

This clone was counted between two and nine times. The chain uses TRBV6-5 and TRBJ2-2; 9 bases are shared with TRBD2. The V gene end was trimmed by 5 bases and the J gene end by 4 bases; junction bases not matched to a gene: 8. Germline CDR1 is MNHEY and CDR2 is SVGAGI. The CDR3 is 16 residues long. The DNA of the CDR3 is TGTGCCAGCAGTGAGTCGAGCGGGAGGCCCACCGGGGAGCTGTTTTTT. Its translation: CASSESSGRPTGELFF.

The rearrangement uses TRBV9 and TRBJ1-6; D may be TRBD1 (6 bases). The CDR3 extends over 18 amino acids. CDR1 is SGDLS and CDR2 is YYNGEE in the germline V gene. V gave up 0 bases and J gave up 10 bases, with 23 bases separating them. CDR3 loop: CASSVDLLGATSHSPLHF. In DNA form, the CDR3 reads TGTGCCAGCAGCGTAGATTTACTGGGGGCTACCTCACACTCACCCCTCCACTTT.

This clone occurred many times. The chain has TRBV6-1 and TRBJ1-5, with 9 bases fitting TRBD1. Germline CDR1 is MNHNS and CDR2 is SASEGT. The CDR3 spans 15 residues. J gave up 2 bases and V 7 bases, and 6 bases lay outside the gene matches. CDR3 DNA sequence: TGTGCCAGCACCCAGACAGGGGGAGGCAATCAGCCCCAGCATTTT. Translated: CASTQTGGGNQPQHF.

This clone came up many times. This chain links TRBV10-3 with TRBJ2-7, with 7 nucleotides matching TRBD1. The germline V gene has CDR1 ENHRY and CDR2 SYGVKD. Losses at the gene ends were 3 bases for V and 4 bases for J; bases not matched to a gene: 0. There are 12 residues in the CDR3. DNA for the CDR3: TGTGCCATCAGTGACAGGGGGTACGAGCAGTACTTC. It translates to CAISDRGYEQYF.

This clone was detected ten times or more. The rearrangement joins TRBV20-1 to TRBJ2-1; D is unresolved. CDR3 length equals 14 residues. The germline gives CDR1 DFQATT, CDR2 SNEGSKA (reference sequence). Trimming took 0 bases from V and 8 from J, leaving 14 bases between them. CDR3 in DNA: TGCAGTGCTAGAGATTTGGCCGAGTTCTATGAGCAGTTCTTC. Translation gives CSARDLAEFYEQFF.

In this sample, this clone is medium-sized. V and J are TRBV6-1 and TRBJ2-7; the match to TRBD1 covers 8 bases. The V gene's germline CDR1 is MNHNS and CDR2 SASEGT. The junction had 3 bases not matched to a gene; V was cut back by 4 bases and J by 4 bases. CDR3 length: 13 residues. The CDR3 coding sequence is TGTGCCAGCAGTGTAAGGACAGGGTACGAGCAGTACTTC. Translation gives CASSVRTGYEQYF.

This clone was seen ten or more times. The CDR3 bases are TGTGCCAGCAGTTTAGAGCCGGGACTAGCGGGTCAGGCCGGGGAGCTGTTTTTT. Translation gives CASSLEPGLAGQAGELFF. V usage is TRBV12-3 or TRBV12-4 and J usage is TRBJ2-2; 12 positions match TRBD2. The J segment lost 6 bases and the V segment lost 1 base, leaving 9 bases of the junction unmatched. The CDR3 extends over 18 amino acids.

This chain joins TRBV4-1 and TRBJ2-6; D not certain. The CDR3 has 14 residues. The V gene's germline CDR1 is MGHRA and CDR2 YSYEKL. Trimming took off 3 bases at V and 3 bases at J, with 6 bases between the two ends. CDR3 in amino acids: CASSQDLGANVLTF. In nucleotides, the CDR3 is TGCGCCAGCAGCCAGGACCTTGGGGCCAACGTCCTGACTTTC.

At least ten counts were recorded for this clone. In DNA, the CDR3 is TGTGCCAGCAGTTTCAACGGGGGGGAAACTGAAGCTTTCTTT. It translates to CASSFNGGETEAFF. This sequence joins TRBV6-1 and TRBJ1-1; perhaps TRBD1 as D (5 bases). CDR1 and CDR2 from the germline V gene are MNHNS and SASEGT. The CDR3 length is 14 residues. Trimming left V 5 bases short and J 5 bases short, with 15 bases between.

This clone has a count of ten or more. The V gene is TRBV2, the J gene TRBJ1-6; D uncertain. The CDR3 is made up of 16 amino acids. V dropped 6 bases and J dropped 0 bases, with 12 bases sitting between them. Germline V gene lookup returns CDR1 SNHLY and CDR2 FYNNEI. The CDR3 DNA sequence: TGTGCCAGCAGAAAAATACCGAGCTCCTATAATTCACCCCTCCACTTT. This sequence encodes CASRKIPSSYNSPLHF.

V is TRBV19 and J is TRBJ1-2; D remains unclear. The ends were cut back, 6 bases at V and 4 bases at J, with 18 bases in the middle. Germline-derived CDR1 and CDR2 are LNHDA and SQIVND (reference sequence). This CDR3 contains 15 residues. The CDR3 bases are TGTGCCAGTAGCGAACCAAAGGGTTCCCTCTATGGCTACACCTTC. It codes for CASSEPKGSLYGYTF.

This clone is a singleton in its sample. The V and J genes are TRBV5-1 and TRBJ1-6, with D possibly TRBD1 on 5 matching bases. This CDR3 spans 15 amino acids. The V gene's germline CDR1 is SGHRS and CDR2 YFSETQ. Deletions cut 4 bases from V and 6 bases from J, with 14 bases between. The chain's CDR3 is CASSGGGQSNSPLHF. Written as DNA, the CDR3 is TGCGCCAGCAGCGGGGGTGGACAAAGTAATTCACCCCTCCACTTT. The full variable domain, with the rest looked up from reference TRBV5-1 and TRBJ1-6, is KAGVTQTPRYLIKTRGQQVTLSCSPISGHRSVSWYQQTPGQGLQFLFEYFSETQRNKGNFPGRFSGRQFSNSRSEMNVSTLELGDSALYLCASSGGGQSNSPLHFGNGTRLTVT.

This clone was counted many times. The chain joins TRBV9 to TRBJ2-7, with D possibly being TRBD1 or TRBD2 (6 bases each). With 2 bases removed from V and 0 bases from J, the gap between germline ends came to 9 bases. Germline lookup yields CDR1 SGDLS and CDR2 YYNGEE. CDR3 size: 14 residues. CDR3 in amino acids: CASSVRGLSYEQYF. CDR3 bases: TGTGCCAGCAGCGTCCGGGGGCTCTCCTACGAGCAGTACTTC.

This clone was observed at least ten times. V gene TRBV2 combines with J gene TRBJ2-7; D is perhaps TRBD2 (5 bases). Deletions cut 6 bases from V and 0 bases from J, with 9 bases between. The germline gives CDR1 SNHLY, CDR2 FYNNEI. CDR3 length equals 13 residues. For the CDR3, the DNA is TGTGCCAGCAGAGACTACATCTCCTACGAGCAGTACTTC. This translates into CASRDYISYEQYF.